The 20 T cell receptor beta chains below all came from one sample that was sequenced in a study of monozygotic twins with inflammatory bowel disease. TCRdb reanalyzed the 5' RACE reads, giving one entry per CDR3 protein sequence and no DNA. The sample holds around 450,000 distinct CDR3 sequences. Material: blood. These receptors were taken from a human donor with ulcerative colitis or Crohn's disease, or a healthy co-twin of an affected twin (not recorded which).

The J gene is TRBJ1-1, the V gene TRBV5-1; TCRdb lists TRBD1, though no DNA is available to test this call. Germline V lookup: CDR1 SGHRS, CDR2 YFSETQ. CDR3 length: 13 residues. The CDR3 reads CASSEGQGGEAFF. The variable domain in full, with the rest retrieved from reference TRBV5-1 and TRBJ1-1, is KAGVTQTPRYLIKTRGQQVTLSCSPISGHRSVSWYQQTPGQGLQFLFEYFSETQRNKGNFPGRFSGRQFSNSRSEMNVSTLELGDSALYLCASSEGQGGEAFFGQGTRLTVV.

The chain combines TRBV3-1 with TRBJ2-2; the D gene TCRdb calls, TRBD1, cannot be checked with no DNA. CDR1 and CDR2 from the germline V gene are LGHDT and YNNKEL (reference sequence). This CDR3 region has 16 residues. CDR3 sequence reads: CASSLRRGSYTGELFF.

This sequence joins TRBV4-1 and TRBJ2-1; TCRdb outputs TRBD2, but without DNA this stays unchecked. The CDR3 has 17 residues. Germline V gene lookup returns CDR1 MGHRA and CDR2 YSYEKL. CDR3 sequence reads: CASSQIILGLAGGRQFF.

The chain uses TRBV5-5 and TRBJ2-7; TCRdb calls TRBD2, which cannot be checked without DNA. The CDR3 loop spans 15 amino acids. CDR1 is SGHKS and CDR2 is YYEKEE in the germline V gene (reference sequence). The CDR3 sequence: CASSSSGTSGYEQYF.

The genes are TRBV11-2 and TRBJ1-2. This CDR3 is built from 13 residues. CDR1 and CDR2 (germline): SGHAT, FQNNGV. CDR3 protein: CASSLDREGGYTF.

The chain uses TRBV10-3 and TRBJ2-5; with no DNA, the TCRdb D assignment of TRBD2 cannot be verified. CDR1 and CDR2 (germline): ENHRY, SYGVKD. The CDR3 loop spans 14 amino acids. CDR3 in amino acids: CAISGSGKEETQYF.

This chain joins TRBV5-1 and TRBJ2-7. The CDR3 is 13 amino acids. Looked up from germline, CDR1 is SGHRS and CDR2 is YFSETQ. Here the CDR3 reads CASSFDGAYEQYF.

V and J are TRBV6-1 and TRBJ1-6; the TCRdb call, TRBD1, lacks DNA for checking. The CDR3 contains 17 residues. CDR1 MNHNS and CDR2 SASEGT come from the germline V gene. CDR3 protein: CASSQRDRGGHNSPLHF.

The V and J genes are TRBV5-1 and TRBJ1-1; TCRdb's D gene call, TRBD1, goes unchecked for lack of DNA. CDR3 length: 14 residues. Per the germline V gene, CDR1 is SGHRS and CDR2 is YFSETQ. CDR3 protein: CASRRPGQNTEAFF. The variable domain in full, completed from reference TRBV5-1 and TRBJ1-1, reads KAGVTQTPRYLIKTRGQQVTLSCSPISGHRSVSWYQQTPGQGLQFLFEYFSETQRNKGNFPGRFSGRQFSNSRSEMNVSTLELGDSALYLCASRRPGQNTEAFFGQGTRLTVV.

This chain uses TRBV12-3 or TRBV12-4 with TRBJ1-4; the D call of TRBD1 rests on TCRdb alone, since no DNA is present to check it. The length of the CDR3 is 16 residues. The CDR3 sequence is CASSSHQGGTNEKLFF.

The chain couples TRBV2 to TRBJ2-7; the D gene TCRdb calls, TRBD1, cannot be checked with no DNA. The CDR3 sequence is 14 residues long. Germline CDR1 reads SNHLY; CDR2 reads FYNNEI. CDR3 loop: CASSEDRAGYEQYF.

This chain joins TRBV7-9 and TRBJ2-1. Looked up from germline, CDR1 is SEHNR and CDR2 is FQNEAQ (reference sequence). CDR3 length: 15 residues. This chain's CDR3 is CASSYGETAYNEQFF.

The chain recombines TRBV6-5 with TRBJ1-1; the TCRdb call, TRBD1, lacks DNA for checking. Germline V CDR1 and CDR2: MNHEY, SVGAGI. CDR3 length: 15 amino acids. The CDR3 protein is CASSYSGALNTEAFF.

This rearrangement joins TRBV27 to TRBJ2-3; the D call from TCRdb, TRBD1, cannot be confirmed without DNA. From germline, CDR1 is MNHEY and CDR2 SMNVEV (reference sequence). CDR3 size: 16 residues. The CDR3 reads CASSLRRTGAGDMQYF.

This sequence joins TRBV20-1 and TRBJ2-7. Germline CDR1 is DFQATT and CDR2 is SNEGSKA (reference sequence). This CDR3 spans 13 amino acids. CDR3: CSARQAGTYEQYF.

CDR3 in amino acids: CSARASGRARALNEQYF. J is TRBJ2-7 and V is TRBV20-1; without DNA, the TCRdb call of TRBD2 cannot be checked. Germline V gene lookup returns CDR1 DFQATT and CDR2 SNEGSKA (reference sequence). CDR3 length: 17 residues.

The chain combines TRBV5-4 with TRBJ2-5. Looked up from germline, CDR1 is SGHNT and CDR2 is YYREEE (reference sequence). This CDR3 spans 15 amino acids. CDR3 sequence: CASSPSSMFQETQYF.

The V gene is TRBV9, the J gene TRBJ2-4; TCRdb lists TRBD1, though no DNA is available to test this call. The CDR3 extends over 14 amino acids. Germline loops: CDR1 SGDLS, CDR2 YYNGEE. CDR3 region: CASSVGGVQNIQYF.

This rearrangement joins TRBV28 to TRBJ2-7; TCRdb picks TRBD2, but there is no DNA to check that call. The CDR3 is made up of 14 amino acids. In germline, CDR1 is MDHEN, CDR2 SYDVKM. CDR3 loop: CASIPSGRNYEQYF.

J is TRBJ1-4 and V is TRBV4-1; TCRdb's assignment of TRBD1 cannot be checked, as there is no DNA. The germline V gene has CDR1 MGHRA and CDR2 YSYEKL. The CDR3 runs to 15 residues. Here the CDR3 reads CASSQAGTLEEKLFF.